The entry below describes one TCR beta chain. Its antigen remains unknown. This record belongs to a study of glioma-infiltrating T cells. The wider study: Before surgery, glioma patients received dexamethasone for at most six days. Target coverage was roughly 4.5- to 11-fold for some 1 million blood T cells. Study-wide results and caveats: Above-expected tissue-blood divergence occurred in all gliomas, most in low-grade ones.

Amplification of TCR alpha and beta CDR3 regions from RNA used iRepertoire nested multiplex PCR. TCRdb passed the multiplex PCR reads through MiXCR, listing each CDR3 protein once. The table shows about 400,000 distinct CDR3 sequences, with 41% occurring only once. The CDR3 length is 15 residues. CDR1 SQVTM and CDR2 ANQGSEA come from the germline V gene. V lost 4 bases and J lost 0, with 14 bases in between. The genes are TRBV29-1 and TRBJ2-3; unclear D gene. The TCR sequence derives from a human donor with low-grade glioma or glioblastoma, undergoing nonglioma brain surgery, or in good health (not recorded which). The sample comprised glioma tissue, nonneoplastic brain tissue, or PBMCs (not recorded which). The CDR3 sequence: CSVARRSTSTDTQYF. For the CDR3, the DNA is TGCAGCGTTGCCCGACGGTCGACTAGCACAGATACGCAGTATTTT.